This TCR beta chain was sequenced for a study of tumor-infiltrating lymphocytes in primary liver carcinoma. Concerning this clonotype itself: The antigen is undetermined.

The CDR3 consists of 17 residues. V lost 6 bases to trimming and J lost 15 bases; unmatched junction nucleotides: 19. The germline V gene has CDR1 SGHAT and CDR2 FQDESV (reference sequence). Starting material for RNA and DNA co-extraction consisted of about 17-32 mg of unsorted bulk tissue. Over 80% of the cells in every tumor sample were viable tumor cells. Notes on the study in general: Among top clones, only about 7-24% appeared in all five tumor regions. Tumor tissue displayed a significantly greater top-250-clone fraction than blood (p = 0.039).

The researchers produced TCR beta cDNA from 500 ng total RNA with a constant-region primer. Three-round nested multiplex PCR performed with slightly modified ARM-PCR produced the TCR beta libraries. For about 11 cycles apiece, the opening two PCR rounds ran with TRBV1-TRBV30 forward primers and a C-beta reverse primer. Each CDR3 protein is one row after TCRdb ran MiXCR on the multiplex PCR reads. Among tens of thousands of distinct CDR3 sequences listed, 60% to 75% were seen once. Specimen: liver tumor tissue from sampling region 3. Documented subset: tumor region T3, left-lateral pole. The receptor's source is a man in his forties with primary liver carcinoma and hepatitis B virus infection. V gene TRBV11-1 combines with J gene TRBJ2-1; 14 bases are a match to TRBD2. CDR3 region: CASRLGLAGEVDDKLFF. In DNA form, the CDR3 reads TGTGCCAGCAGACTGGGACTAGCGGGAGAAGTTGACGATAAGCTGTTCTTC.